This T cell receptor beta chain is drawn from a study of patients and donors after allogeneic stem cell transplantation. TCRdb re-derived calls from the RT-PCR reads in MiXCR, one entry per CDR3 protein. The sample lists 1,000 to 1,500 distinct CDR3 sequences, 4.5% to 6.5% occurring once. Germline CDR1 and CDR2: MDHEN and SYDVKM. V lost 4 bases and J lost 7, with 13 bases in between. This CDR3 is built from 13 residues. This chain joins TRBV28 and TRBJ2-5, with D possibly TRBD1 on 5 matching bases. This TCR was recovered from a human donor who was either an allogeneic HSCT recipient or a stem cell or donor lymphocyte infusion donor (not recorded which). It is not recorded whose cells these are; they may come from a transplant donor. The sequencing input was blood, either unsorted or a sorted T cell fraction (not recorded which). CDR3 protein: CASSYRSPGTQYF. CDR3 bases: TGTGCCAGCAGTTACAGGTCACCGGGGACCCAGTACTTC.